The entry below gives a single T cell receptor beta chain sequence along with its context. Its specificity is not known. These data are taken from a study of shared clonotypes between healthy human individuals. Overall study results and limits: Rarefaction curves obtained for sorted subsets showed sequencing incomplete despite large depth. With few donors, the genetic and exposure-history diversity represented was limited.

Only in-frame clones appear in the TCRdb table, and some are missing; sequencing was by immunoSEQ multiplex PCR. This table holds under 2.5 million clones, approximately 90% found once. J gave up 3 bases and V 5 bases, and 5 bases lay outside the gene matches. This CDR3 contains 15 residues. Germline V CDR1 and CDR2: SGHVS, FNYEAQ. The TCR comes from a man in his late teens or twenties in good health. Some clones in this sample may be carry-over from other donors' samples. The sample taken for sequencing was naive CD4+ T cells from PBMCs. Subset here: CD45RA+ positively selected. This rearrangement joins TRBV7-6 to TRBJ2-7; 12 bases map to TRBD2. DNA for the CDR3: TGTGCCAGCAGCCAAAGGACTAGCGGGAACTACGAGCAGTACTTC. Encoded protein: CASSQRTSGNYEQYF.